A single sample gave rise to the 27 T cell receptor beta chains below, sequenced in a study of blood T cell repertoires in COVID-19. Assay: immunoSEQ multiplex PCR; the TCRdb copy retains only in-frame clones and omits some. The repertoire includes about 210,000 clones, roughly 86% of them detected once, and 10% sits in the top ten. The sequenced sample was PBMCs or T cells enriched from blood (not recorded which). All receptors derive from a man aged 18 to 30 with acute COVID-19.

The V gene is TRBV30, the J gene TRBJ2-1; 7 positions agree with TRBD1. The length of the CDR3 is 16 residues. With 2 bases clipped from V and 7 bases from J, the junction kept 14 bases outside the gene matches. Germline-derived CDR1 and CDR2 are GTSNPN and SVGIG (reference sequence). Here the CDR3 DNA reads TGTGCCTGGAGTAGCCCCCGACAGGGCTTCAGGAATGAGCAGTTCTTC. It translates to CAWSSPRQGFRNEQFF.

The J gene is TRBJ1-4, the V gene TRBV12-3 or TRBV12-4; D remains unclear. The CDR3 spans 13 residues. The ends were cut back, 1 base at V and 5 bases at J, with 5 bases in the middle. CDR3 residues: CASSLGGNEKLFF. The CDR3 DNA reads TGTGCCAGCAGTTTAGGCGGGAATGAAAAACTGTTTTTT.

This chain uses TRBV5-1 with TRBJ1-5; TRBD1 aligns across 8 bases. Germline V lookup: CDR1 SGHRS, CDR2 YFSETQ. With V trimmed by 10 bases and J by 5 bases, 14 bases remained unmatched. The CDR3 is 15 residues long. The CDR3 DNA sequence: TGCGCCTCCCGTAGTGGGCAGGGGGCGGATCAGCCCCAGCATTTT. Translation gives CASRSGQGADQPQHF.

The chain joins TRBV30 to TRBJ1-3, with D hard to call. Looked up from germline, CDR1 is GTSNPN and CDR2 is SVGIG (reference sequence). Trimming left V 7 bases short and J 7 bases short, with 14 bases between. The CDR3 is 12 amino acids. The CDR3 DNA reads TGTGCCTCCCTTTTACTCGGGAACACCATATATTTT. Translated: CASLLLGNTIYF. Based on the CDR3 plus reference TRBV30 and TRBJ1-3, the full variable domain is SQTIHQWPATLVQPVGSPLSLECTVEGTSNPNLYWYRQAAGRGLQLLFYSVGIGQISSEVPQNLSASRPQDRQFILSSKKLLLSDSGFYLCASLLLGNTIYFGEGSWLTVV.

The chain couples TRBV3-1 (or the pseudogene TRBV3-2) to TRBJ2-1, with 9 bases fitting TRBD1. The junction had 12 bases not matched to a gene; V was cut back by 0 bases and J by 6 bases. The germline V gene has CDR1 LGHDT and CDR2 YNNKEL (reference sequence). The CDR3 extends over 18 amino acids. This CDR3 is CASSQEAPGTGRLNEQFF. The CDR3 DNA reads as TGTGCCAGCAGCCAAGAGGCCCCGGGGACAGGGAGACTCAATGAGCAGTTCTTC.

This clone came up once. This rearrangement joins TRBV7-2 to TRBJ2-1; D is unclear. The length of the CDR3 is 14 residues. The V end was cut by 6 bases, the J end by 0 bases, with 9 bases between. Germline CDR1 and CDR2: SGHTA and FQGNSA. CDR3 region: CASRADSSYNEQFF. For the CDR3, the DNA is TGTGCCAGCAGGGCGGATAGCTCCTACAATGAGCAGTTCTTC.

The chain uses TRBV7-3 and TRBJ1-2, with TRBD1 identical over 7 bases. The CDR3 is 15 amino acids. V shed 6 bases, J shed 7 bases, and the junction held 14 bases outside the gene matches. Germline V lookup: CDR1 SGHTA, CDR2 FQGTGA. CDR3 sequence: CASSQGGTVGGGYTF. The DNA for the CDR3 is TGTGCCAGCAGTCAAGGGGGGACAGTTGGAGGTGGCTACACCTTC.

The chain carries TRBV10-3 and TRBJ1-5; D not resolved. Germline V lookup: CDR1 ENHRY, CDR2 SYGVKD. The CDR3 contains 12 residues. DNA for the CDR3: TGTGCGAGCGGAAATAGCAATCAGCCCCAGCATTTT. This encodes CASGNSNQPQHF.

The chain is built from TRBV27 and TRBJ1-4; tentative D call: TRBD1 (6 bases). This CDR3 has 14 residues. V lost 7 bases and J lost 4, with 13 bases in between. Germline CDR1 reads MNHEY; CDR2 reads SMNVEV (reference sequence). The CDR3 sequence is CASTKTGLNEKLFF. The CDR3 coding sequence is TGTGCCAGCACCAAGACAGGCCTTAATGAAAAACTGTTTTTT.

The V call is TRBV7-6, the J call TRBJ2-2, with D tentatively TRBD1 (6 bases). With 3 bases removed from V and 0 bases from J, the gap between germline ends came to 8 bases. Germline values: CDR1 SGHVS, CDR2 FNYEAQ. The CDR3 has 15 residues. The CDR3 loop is CASSFGQTNTGELFF. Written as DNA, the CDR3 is TGTGCCAGCAGCTTTGGACAGACGAACACCGGGGAGCTGTTTTTT.

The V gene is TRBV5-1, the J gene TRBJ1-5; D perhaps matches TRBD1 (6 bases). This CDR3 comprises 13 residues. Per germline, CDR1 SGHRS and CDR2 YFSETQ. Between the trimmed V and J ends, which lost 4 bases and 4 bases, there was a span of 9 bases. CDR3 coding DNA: TGCGCCAGCAGCCGAGGGGGAAATCAGCCCCAGCATTTT. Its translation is CASSRGGNQPQHF. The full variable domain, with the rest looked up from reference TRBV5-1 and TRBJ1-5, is KAGVTQTPRYLIKTRGQQVTLSCSPISGHRSVSWYQQTPGQGLQFLFEYFSETQRNKGNFPGRFSGRQFSNSRSEMNVSTLELGDSALYLCASSRGGNQPQHFGDGTRLSIL.

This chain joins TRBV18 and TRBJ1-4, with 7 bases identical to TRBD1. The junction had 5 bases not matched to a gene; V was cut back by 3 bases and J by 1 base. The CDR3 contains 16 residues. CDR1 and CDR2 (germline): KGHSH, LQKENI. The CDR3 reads CASSPTGEETNEKLFF. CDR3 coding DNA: TGTGCCAGCTCACCCACAGGGGAGGAAACTAATGAAAAACTGTTTTTT. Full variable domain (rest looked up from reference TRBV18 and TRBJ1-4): NAGVMQNPRHLVRRRGQEARLRCSPMKGHSHVYWYRQLPEEGLKFMVYLQKENIIDESGMPKERFSAEFPKEGPSILRIQQVVRGDSAAYFCASSPTGEETNEKLFFGSGTQLSVL.

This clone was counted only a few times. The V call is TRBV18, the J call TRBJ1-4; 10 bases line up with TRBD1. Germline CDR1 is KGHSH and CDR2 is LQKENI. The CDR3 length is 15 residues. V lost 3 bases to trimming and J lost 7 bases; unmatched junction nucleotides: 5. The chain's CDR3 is CASSPETGGGEKLFF. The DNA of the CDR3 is TGTGCCAGCTCACCGGAGACAGGGGGCGGTGAAAAACTGTTTTTT.

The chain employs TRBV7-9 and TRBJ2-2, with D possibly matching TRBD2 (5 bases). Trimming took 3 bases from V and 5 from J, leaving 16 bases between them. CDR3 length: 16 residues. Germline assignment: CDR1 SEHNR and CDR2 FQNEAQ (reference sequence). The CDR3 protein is CASSFTLFGGTGELFF. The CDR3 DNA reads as TGTGCCAGCAGCTTTACGCTCTTTGGAGGTACCGGGGAGCTGTTTTTT.

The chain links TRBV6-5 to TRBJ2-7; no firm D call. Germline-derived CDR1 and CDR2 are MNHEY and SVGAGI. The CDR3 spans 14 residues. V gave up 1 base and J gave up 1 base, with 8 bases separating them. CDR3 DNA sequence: TGTGCCAGCAGTTACTTTAGTTCGTCCTACGAGCAGTACTTC. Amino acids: CASSYFSSSYEQYF.

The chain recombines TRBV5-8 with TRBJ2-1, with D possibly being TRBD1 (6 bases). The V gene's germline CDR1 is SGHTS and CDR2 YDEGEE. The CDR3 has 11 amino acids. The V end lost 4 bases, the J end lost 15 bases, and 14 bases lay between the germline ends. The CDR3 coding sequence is TGTGCCAGCAGCGAAACAGGGCGGAGGTTCTTC. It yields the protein CASSETGRRFF.

The CDR3 here is CASSSDRGSMAGYTF. CDR3 bases: TGTGCCAGCAGCTCGGACAGGGGGTCAATGGCTGGCTACACCTTC. The J gene is TRBJ1-2, the V gene TRBV7-3; 10 bases line up with TRBD1. Germline CDR1 and CDR2: SGHTA and FQGTGA. This CDR3 has 15 residues. Trimming took 4 bases from V and 7 from J; bases not matched to a gene: 9.

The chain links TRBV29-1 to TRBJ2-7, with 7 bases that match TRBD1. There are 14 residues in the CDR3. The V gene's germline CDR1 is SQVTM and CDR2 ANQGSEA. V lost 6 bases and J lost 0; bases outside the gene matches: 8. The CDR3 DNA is TGCAGCGTGATTCCGGACAGGAACTCCTACGAGCAGTACTTC. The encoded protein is CSVIPDRNSYEQYF.

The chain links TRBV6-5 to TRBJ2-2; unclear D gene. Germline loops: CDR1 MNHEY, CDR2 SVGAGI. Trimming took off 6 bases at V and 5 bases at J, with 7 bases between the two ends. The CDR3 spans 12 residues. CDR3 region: CASSYRTGELFF. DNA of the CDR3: TGTGCCAGCAGCTATCGGACCGGGGAGCTGTTTTTT.

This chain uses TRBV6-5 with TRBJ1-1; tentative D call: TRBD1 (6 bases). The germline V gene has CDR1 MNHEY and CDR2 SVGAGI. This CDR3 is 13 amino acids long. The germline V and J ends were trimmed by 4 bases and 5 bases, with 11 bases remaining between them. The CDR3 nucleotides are TGTGCCAGCAGTTCGGTACAGGGTACTGAAGCTTTCTTT. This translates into CASSSVQGTEAFF.

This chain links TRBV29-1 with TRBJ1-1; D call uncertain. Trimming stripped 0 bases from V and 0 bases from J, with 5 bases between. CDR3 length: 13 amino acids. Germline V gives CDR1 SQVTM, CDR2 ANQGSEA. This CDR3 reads CSVEDGMNTEAFF. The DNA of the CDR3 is TGCAGCGTTGAAGACGGGATGAACACTGAAGCTTTCTTT.

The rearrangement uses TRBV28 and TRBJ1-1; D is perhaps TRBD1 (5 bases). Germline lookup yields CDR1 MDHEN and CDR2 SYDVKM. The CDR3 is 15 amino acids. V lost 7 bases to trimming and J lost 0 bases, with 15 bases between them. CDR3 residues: CASKGSGRMNTEAFF. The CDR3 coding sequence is TGTGCCAGCAAGGGCTCAGGGAGGATGAACACTGAAGCTTTCTTT.

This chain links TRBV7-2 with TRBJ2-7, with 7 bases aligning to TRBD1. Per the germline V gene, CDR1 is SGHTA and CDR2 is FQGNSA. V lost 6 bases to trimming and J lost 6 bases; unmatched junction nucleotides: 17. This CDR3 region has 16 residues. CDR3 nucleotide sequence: TGTGCCAGCAGTTCCCTCATAAGAGTGGGGGACAGCGAGCAGTACTTC. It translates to CASSSLIRVGDSEQYF.

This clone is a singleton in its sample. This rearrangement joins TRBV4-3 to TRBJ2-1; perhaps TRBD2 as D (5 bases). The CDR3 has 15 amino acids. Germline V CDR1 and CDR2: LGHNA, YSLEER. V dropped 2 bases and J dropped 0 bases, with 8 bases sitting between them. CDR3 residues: CASSQSGLSYNEQFF. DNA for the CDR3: TGCGCCAGCAGCCAAAGCGGCCTCTCCTACAATGAGCAGTTCTTC.

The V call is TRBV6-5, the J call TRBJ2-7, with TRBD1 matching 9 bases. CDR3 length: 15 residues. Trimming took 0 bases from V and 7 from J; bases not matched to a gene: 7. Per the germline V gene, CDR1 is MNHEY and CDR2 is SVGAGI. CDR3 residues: CASSYSMGQGWEQYF. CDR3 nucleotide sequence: TGTGCCAGCAGTTACTCTATGGGACAGGGCTGGGAGCAGTACTTC.

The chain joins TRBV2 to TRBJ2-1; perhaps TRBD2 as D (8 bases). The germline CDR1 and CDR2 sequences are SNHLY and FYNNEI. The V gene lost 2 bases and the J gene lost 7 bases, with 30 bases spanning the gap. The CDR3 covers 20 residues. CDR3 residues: CASSEYGGTDHGTSRNEQFF. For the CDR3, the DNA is TGTGCCAGCAGTGAATATGGGGGGACAGATCACGGGACTAGTAGGAATGAGCAGTTCTTC.

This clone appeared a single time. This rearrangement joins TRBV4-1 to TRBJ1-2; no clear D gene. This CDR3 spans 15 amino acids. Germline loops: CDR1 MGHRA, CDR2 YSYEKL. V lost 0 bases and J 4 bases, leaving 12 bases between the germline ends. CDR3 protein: CASSQERNSIYGYTF. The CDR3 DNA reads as TGCGCCAGCAGCCAAGAAAGAAACAGCATCTATGGCTACACCTTC.